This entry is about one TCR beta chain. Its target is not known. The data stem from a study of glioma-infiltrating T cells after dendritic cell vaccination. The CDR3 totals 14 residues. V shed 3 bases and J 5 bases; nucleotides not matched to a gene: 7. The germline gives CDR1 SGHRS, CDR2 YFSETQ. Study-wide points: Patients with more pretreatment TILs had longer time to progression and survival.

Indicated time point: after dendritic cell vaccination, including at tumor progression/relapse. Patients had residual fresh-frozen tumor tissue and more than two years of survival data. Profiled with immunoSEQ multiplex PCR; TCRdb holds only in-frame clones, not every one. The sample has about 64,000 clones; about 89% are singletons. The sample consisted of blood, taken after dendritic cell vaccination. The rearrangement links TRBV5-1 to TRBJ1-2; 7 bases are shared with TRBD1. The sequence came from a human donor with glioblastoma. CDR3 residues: CASSSIGQAYGYTF. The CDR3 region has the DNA TGCGCCAGCAGCTCAATAGGACAGGCGTATGGCTACACCTTC.